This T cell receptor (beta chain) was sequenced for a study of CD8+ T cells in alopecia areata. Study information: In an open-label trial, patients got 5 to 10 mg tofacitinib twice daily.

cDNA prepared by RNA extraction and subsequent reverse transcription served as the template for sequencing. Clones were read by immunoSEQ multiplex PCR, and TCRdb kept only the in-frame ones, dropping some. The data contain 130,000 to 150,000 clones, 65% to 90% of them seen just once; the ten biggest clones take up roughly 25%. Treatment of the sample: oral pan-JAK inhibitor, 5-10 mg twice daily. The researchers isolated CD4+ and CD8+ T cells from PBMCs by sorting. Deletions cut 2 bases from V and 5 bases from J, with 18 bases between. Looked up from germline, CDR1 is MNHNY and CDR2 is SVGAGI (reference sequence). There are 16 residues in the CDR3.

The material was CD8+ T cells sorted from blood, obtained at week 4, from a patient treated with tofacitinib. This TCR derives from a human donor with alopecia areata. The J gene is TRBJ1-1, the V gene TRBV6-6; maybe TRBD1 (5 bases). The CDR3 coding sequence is TGTGCCAGCAGTTACGGGGGGGTGGAGAGTAAGACTGAAGCTTTCTTT. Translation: CASSYGGVESKTEAFF.